This TCR beta chain stems from a study of blood T cell repertoires in COVID-19. Study at large: The United States, Italy and Spain were the sources of the acute and convalescent COVID-19 samples. The analysed material was cDNA or gDNA that came from T cells, B-cell-depleted T cells, or PBMCs.

As handled by the study authors: Reference gene primers were amplified, and this amplification served to estimate nucleated cell counts. TCRdb keeps only in-frame clones here, not all; method: immunoSEQ multiplex PCR. The V and J calls and clone size come from that table; D and trimming were worked out from the DNA. The sample carries about 250,000 clones, 83% recorded once. The CDR3 contains 16 residues. From germline, CDR1 is SGHDT and CDR2 YYEEEE. V shed 4 bases, J shed 2 bases, and the junction held 12 bases outside the gene matches. Sequenced: peripheral blood. The receptor comes from a middle-aged man with active or convalescent COVID-19. The V gene is TRBV5-6, the J gene TRBJ2-7; 7 bases are shared with TRBD1. CDR3 sequence reads: CASSSSSGTAPYEQYF. CDR3 in DNA: TGTGCCAGCAGCAGCTCGTCCGGGACAGCCCCCTACGAGCAGTACTTC.